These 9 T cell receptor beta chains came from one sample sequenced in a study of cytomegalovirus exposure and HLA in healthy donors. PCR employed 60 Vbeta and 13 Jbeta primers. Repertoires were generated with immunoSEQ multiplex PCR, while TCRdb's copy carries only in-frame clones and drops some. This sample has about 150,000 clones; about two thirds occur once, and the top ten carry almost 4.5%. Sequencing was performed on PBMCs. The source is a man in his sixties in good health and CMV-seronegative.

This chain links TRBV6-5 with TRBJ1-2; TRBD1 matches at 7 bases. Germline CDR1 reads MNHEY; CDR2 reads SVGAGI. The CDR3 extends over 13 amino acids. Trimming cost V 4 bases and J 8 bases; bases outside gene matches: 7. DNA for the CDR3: TGTGCCAGCAGTTCAGCAGGGGGGATCGGCTACACCTTC. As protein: CASSSAGGIGYTF.

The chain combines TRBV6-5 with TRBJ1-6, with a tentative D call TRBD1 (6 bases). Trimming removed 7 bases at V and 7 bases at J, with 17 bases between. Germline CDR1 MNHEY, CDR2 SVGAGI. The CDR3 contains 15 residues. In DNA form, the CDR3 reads TGTGCCAGCACTAAGGGGGGGGCAAGGAATTCACCCCTCCACTTT. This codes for CASTKGGARNSPLHF.

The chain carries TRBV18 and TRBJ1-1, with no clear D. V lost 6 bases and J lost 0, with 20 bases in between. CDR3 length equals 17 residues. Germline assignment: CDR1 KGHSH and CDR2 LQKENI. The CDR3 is CASSNTHEDFMNTEAFF. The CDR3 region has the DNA TGTGCCAGCTCTAACACGCACGAGGACTTCATGAACACTGAAGCTTTCTTT.

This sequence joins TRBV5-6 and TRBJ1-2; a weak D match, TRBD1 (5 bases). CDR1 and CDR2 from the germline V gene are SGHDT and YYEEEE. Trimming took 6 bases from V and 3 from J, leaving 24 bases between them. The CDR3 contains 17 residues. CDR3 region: CASTNGDVIAGYYGYTF. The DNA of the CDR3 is TGTGCCAGCACCAACGGGGACGTGATCGCGGGGTACTATGGCTACACCTTC.

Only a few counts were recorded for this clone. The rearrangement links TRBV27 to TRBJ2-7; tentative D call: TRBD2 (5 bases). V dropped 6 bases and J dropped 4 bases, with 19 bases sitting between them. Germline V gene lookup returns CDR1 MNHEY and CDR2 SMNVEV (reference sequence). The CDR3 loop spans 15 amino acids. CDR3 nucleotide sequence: TGTGCCAGCAGATCGCTCAAATTCGCGGGTTACGAGCAGTACTTC. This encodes CASRSLKFAGYEQYF.

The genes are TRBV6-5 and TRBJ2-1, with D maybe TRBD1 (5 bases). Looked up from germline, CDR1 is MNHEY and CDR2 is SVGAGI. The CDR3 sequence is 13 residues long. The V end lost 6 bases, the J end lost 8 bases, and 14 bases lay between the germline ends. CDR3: CASRFFEGDEQFF. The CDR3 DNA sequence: TGTGCCAGCAGGTTCTTCGAAGGGGATGAGCAGTTCTTC.

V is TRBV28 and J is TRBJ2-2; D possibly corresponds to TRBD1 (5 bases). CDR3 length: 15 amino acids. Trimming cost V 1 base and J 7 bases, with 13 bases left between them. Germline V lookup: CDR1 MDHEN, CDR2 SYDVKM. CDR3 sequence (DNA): TGTGCCAGCAGTTTATTCAGGGCTTCGGGCGGGGAGCTGTTTTTT. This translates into CASSLFRASGGELFF. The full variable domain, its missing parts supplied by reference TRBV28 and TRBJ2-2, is DVKVTQSSRYLVKRTGEKVFLECVQDMDHENMFWYRQDPGLGLRLIYFSYDVKMKEKGDIPEGYSVSREKKERFSLILESASTNQTSMYLCASSLFRASGGELFFGEGSRLTVL.

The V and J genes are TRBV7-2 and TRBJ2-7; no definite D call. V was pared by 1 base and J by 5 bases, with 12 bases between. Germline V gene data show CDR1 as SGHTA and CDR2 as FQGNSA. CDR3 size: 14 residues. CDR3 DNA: TGTGCCAGCAGCTTAGTCGGTAGTGCGGACGAGCAGTACTTC. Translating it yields CASSLVGSADEQYF.

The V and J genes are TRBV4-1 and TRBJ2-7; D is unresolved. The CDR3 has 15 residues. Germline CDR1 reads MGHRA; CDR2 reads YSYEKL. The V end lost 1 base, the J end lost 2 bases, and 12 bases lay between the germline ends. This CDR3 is CASSQVEVKAYEQYF. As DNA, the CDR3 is TGCGCCAGCAGCCAAGTAGAGGTTAAGGCCTACGAGCAGTACTTC.